This T cell receptor (beta chain) emerged from a study of T cell responses to AZD1222 COVID-19 vaccine. Regarding the study as a whole: Repertoire collection took place solely once the T cell response had peaked. Only a handful of people who got AZD1222 tested seropositive at baseline. Spike-specific TCR breadth and depth went up after people got two AZD1222 doses. Within unmutated variant regions lay the reported targets of nearly half of spike-specific TCRs.

Trimming cost V 0 bases and J 2 bases, with 12 bases left between them. The CDR3 contains 15 residues. The germline V gene has CDR1 SGHRS and CDR2 YFSETQ. About this clone: Its antigen is undetermined.

Only in-frame clones appear in the TCRdb table, and some are missing; sequencing was by immunoSEQ multiplex PCR. The sample has approximately 110,000 clones, roughly 87% seen once. The input for sequencing was peripheral blood, taken on day 0 of AZD1222 vaccination. This chain joins TRBV5-1 and TRBJ2-7; weak D call: TRBD2 (6 bases). The sequence derives from an adult in good health. The CDR3 DNA reads TGCGCCAGCAGCTTGGGGGAGGTCCGCACCTACGAGCAGTACTTC. This sequence encodes CASSLGEVRTYEQYF.